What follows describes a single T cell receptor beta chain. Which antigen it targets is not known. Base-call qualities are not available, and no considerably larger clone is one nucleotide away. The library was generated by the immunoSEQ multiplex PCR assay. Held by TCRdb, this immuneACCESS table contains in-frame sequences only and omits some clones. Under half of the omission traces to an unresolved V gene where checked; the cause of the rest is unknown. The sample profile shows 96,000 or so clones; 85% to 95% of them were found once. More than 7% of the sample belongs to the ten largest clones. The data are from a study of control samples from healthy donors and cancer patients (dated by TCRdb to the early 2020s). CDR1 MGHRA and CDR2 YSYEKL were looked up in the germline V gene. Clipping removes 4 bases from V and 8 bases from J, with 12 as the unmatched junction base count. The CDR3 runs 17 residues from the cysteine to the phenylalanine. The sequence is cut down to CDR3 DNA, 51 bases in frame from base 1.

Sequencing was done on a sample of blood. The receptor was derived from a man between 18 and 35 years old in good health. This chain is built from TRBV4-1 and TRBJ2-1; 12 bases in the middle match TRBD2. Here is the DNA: TGCGCCAGCAGCCTATCTAGCGGGAGGGCCTTTAGTCATGAGCAGTTCTTC. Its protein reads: CASSLSSGRAFSHEQFF.